This TCR beta chain comes out of a study of cytomegalovirus exposure and HLA in healthy donors. Study-level results: Trimming of TCR beta V- and J-genes showed a link, identified in a later analysis, to a missense DCLRE1C variant.

Primers: 60 Vbeta forward and 13 Jbeta reverse. The data were produced by immunoSEQ multiplex PCR, yet TCRdb's version contains in-frame clones alone and is incomplete. The sample records 150,000 to 200,000 clones, 75% to 85% being singletons. The V gene lost 4 bases and the J gene lost 3 bases, with 9 bases spanning the gap. Germline-derived CDR1 and CDR2 are KGHSH and LQKENI. This CDR3 has 13 residues. Turning to this clone: Antigen unknown. Other DNA sequences of this sample code for an identical CDR3.

The clonotype comes from a woman aged 45-60 years in good health and CMV-seronegative. The rearrangement joins TRBV18 to TRBJ1-1; D is unresolved. The source material was PBMCs. Here the CDR3 reads CASSLNRDTEAFF. Written as DNA, the CDR3 is TGTGCCAGCTCACTAAACCGGGACACTGAAGCTTTCTTT.